This TCR beta chain was obtained from a study of CD8 T cells in ankylosing spondylitis. V lost 3 bases to trimming and J lost 6 bases, with 12 bases between them. The CDR3 length is 13 residues. Study observations and caveats: What appeared characteristic of ankylosing spondylitis blood was a TCR beta motif of eight highly homologous variants. Disease-associated clonotypes exhibited CD8+ identity and were relatively infrequent in peripheral blood. Researchers reportedly found disease-linked clones significantly enriched in matched ankylosing spondylitis synovial fluid.

About this clonotype: Its matching antigen is unknown. Since the CDR3 does not end with the conserved phenylalanine or tryptophan, this likely comes from a read error.

Researchers built TCR beta libraries using quantitative 5'-RACE with molecular barcodes. TCRdb re-analysed the 5' RACE reads in MiXCR, keeping a single row per CDR3 protein. The sample shows around 890,000 distinct CDR3 sequences, approximately 12% of them seen only once. The V call is TRBV12-3 or TRBV12-4, the J call TRBJ2-7; D is unclear. This clonotype was sampled from a male donor with ankylosing spondylitis. The source material was blood, either unsorted or a sorted T cell fraction (not recorded which). CDR3 in amino acids: CASSLGSRSEQYC. In DNA form, the CDR3 reads TGTGCCAGCAGTTTGGGCAGTCGGTCCGAGCAGTACTGC.